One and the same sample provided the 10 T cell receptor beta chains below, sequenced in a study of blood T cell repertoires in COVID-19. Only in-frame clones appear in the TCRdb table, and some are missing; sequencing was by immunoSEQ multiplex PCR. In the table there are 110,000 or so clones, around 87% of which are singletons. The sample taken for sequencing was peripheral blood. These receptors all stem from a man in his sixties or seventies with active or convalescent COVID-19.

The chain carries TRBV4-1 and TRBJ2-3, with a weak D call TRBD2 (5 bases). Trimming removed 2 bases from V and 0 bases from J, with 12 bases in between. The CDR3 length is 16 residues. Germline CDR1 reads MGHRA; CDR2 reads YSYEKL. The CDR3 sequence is CASSQTQRISTDTQYF. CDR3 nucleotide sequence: TGCGCCAGCAGCCAAACCCAGCGGATTAGCACAGATACGCAGTATTTT.

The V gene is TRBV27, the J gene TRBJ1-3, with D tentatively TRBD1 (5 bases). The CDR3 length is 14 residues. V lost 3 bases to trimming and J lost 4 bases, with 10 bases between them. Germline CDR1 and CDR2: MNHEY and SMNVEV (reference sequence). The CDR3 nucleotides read TGTGCCAGCAGTTTCAACGGGGGAGGAAACACCATATATTTT. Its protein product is CASSFNGGGNTIYF.

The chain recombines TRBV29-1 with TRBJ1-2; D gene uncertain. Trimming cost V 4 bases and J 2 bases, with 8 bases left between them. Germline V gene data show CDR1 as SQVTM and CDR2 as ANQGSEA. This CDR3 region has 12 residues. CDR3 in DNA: TGCAGCGTTGCGGCGGGGAACTATGGCTACACCTTC. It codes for CSVAAGNYGYTF.

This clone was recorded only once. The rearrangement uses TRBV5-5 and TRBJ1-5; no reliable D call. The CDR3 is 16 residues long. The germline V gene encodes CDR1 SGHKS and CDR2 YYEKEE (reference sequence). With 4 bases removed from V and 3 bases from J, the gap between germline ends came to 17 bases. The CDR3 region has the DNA TGTGCCAGCAGCCAGCAGCTTGGAGGCCTCAATCAGCCCCAGCATTTT. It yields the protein CASSQQLGGLNQPQHF. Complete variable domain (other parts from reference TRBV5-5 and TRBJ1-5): DAGVTQSPTHLIKTRGQQVTLRCSPISGHKSVSWYQQVLGQGPQFIFQYYEKEERGRGNFPDRFSARQFPNYSSELNVNALLLGDSALYLCASSQQLGGLNQPQHFGDGTRLSIL.

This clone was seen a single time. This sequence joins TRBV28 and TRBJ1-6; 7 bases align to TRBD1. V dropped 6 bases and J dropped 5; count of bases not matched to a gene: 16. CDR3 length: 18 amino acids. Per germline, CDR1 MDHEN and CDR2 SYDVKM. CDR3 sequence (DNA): TGTGCCAGCAGACCTGGGGCCCTACAGGGGCGGGATAATTCACCCCTCCACTTT. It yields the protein CASRPGALQGRDNSPLHF.

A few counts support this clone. The CDR3 reads CASSQAVDGGSGYTF. CDR3 bases: TGTGCCAGCAGCCAAGCCGTCGATGGGGGGTCTGGCTACACCTTC. The rearrangement joins TRBV3-1 (or the pseudogene TRBV3-2) to TRBJ1-2; D perhaps matches TRBD1 (5 bases). CDR1 and CDR2 (germline): LGHDT, YNNKEL (reference sequence). With 1 base removed from V and 7 bases from J, the gap between germline ends came to 16 bases. The CDR3 consists of 15 residues.

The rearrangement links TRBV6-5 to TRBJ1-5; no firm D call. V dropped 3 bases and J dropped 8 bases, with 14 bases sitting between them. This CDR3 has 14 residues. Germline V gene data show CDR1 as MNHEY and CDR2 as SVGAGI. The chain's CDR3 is CASSYPEVLEPQHF. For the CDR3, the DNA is TGTGCCAGCAGTTATCCGGAGGTCTTAGAGCCCCAGCATTTT.

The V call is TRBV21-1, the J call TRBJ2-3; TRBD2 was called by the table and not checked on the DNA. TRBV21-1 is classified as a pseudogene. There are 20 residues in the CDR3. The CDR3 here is CASSKGVGTRRARGPDTQYF. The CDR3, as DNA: TGTGCCAGCAGCAAGGGGGTGGGGACTAGGAGGGCGAGGGGGCCAGATACGCAGTATTTT.

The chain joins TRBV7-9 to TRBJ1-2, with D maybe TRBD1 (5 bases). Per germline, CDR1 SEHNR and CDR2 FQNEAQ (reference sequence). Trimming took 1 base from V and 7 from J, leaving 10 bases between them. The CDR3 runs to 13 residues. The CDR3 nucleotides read TGTGCCAGCAGCTTAGGTCAGGGCCCTGGCTACACCTTC. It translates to CASSLGQGPGYTF.

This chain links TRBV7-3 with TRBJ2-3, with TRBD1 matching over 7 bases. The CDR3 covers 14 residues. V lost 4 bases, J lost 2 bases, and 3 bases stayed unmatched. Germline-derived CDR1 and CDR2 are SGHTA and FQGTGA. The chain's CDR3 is CASSSGQLTDTQYF. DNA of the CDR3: TGTGCCAGCAGCTCGGGACAGCTCACAGATACGCAGTATTTT.